Listed below are T cell receptor beta chains from one sample, sequenced in a study of beta chain features in type 1 diabetes. TCRdb keeps only in-frame clones here, not all; method: immunoSEQ multiplex PCR. The repertoire holds 350,000 or so clones, with around a fifth as singletons. Sequencing was carried out using naive CD4+ T cells from blood. The source of these receptors is a young woman in good health. CDR3s include the opening cysteine and the closing phenylalanine or tryptophan. Fields, in order: CDR3 protein, J gene, D gene, V gene. D genes are given only for firm matches.

CASRTSGATQETQYF TRBJ2-5 TRBD2 TRBV5-1
CASSVATVNTEAFF TRBJ1-1 NA TRBV9
CASSPQSGGLHF TRBJ1-6 NA TRBV4-3
CASSVNRAGTEAFF TRBJ1-1 NA TRBV11-2
CASSRGNSGAPAETQYF TRBJ2-5 NA TRBV21-1
CAWSVQTVNQPQHF TRBJ1-5 NA TRBV30
CASSQGVDRGTGELFF TRBJ2-2 TRBD1 TRBV4-1
CAGHRRGANYGYTF TRBJ1-2 NA TRBV30
CASRVQSTIGGYTF TRBJ1-2 NA TRBV2
CAGSTGTSDTGELFF TRBJ2-2 TRBD2 TRBV9
CAWSPGGAGPYEQYF TRBJ2-7 NA TRBV30
CASSEGLAANSYNEQFF TRBJ2-1 TRBD2 TRBV9
CSVAHRILGTEAFF TRBJ1-1 NA TRBV29-1
CASSPSLGRAADTQYF TRBJ2-3 NA TRBV18
CASSQDRAPGQETQYF TRBJ2-5 NA TRBV4-1
CAISEGGQGRGPQHF TRBJ1-5 NA TRBV10-3
CASSSGYLTYEQYF TRBJ2-7 NA TRBV5-1
CASSLRASGGNNEQFF TRBJ2-1 TRBD2 TRBV7-8
CASSQDTSGTQETQYF TRBJ2-5 TRBD2 TRBV4-2
CASSLGETSGRAGEQFF TRBJ2-1 TRBD2 TRBV11-2
CARIKGHQLNTEAFF TRBJ1-1 NA TRBV30
CASSPGHEQYF TRBJ2-7 NA TRBV18
CASSQVGEQRSRQGAGYTF TRBJ1-2 TRBD1 TRBV4-1
CAWSGSYEQYF TRBJ2-7 NA TRBV30
CASSYYEEGFYGYTF TRBJ1-2 NA TRBV6-6
CASSGDRLMGEQYF TRBJ2-7 NA TRBV7-2
CASSDSVNEQFF TRBJ2-1 NA TRBV2
CASSQSVLADGANVLTF TRBJ2-6 NA TRBV5-4
CAISASGSTDTQYF TRBJ2-3 TRBD2 TRBV5-6
CASSEEVGGGPFF TRBJ2-2 TRBD2 TRBV2
CASSQRAAEETQYF TRBJ2-5 NA TRBV14
CASSSSTGFTDTQYF TRBJ2-3 TRBD1 TRBV5-1
CASSNRGWEQYF TRBJ2-7 TRBD1 TRBV2